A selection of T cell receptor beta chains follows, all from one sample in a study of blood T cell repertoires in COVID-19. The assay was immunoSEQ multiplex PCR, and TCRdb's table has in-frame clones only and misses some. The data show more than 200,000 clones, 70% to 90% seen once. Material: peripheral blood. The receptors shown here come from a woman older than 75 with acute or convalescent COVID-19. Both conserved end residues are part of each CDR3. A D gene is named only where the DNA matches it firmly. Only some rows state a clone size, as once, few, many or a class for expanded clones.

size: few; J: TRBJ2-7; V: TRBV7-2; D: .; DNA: TGTGCCAGCAGCTACGGGTCTGACTACGAGCAGTACTTC; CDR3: CASSYGSDYEQYF
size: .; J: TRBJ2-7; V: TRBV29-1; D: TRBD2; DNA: TGCAGCGTTGATGGAACTAGCGGGAGGGTCTACGAGCAGTACTTC; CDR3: CSVDGTSGRVYEQYF
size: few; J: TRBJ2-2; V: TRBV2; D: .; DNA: TGTGCCAGCAAGGGGGGAGGGCCCGACACCGGGGAGCTGTTTTTT; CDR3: CASKGGGPDTGELFF
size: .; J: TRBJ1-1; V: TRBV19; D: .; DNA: TGTGCCAGTAGTAGGGGAATGGATATTACTAGGAACACTGAAGCTTTCTTT; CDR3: CASSRGMDITRNTEAFF
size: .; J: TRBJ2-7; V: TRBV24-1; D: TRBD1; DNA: TGTGCCACCAAAGGAGACAGGGCTTTCTACGAGCAGTACTTC; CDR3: CATKGDRAFYEQYF
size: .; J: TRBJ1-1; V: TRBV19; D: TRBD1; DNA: TGTGCCAGTAGTACGACAGGGGGGACGACTGAAGCTTTCTTT; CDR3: CASSTTGGTTEAFF
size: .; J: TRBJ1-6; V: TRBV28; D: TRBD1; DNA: TGTGCCAGCAGTCCCGGGAGATTGGACAGGCTTAATTCACCCCTCCACTTT; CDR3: CASSPGRLDRLNSPLHF
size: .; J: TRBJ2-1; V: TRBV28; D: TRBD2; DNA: TGTGCCAGCAGTTTACTGACTAGCGGGGGATACAATGAGCAGTTCTTC; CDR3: CASSLLTSGGYNEQFF
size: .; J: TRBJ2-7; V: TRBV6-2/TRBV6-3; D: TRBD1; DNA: TGTGCCAGCAGTTACTGGGGACAGGGAATCTACGAGCAGTACTTC; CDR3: CASSYWGQGIYEQYF
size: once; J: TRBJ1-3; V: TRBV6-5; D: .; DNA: TGTGCCAGCAGTTCGCCGAGCTCTGGAAACACCATATATTTT; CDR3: CASSSPSSGNTIYF
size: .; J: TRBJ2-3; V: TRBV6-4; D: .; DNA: TGTGCCACCCTGGAATCCGGGACAGATACGCAGTATTTT; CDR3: CATLESGTDTQYF
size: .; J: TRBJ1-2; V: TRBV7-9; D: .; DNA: TGTGCCAGCAGCTCCCGGGGGGTTAACTATGGCTACACCTTC; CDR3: CASSSRGVNYGYTF
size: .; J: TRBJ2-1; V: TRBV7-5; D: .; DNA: TGTGCCAGAAGCTTACCGACCGATAGGGACTTCCTCTACAATGAGCAGTTCTTC; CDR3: CARSLPTDRDFLYNEQFF
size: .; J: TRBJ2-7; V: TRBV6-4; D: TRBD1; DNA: TGTGCCAGCAGTGACTCGAGTCCGGCCGGGACAGCATTCTACGAGCAGTACTTC; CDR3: CASSDSSPAGTAFYEQYF
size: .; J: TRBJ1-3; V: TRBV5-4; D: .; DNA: TGTGCCAGCAGCTTGCTCGGTGGAAACACCATATATTTT; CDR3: CASSLLGGNTIYF
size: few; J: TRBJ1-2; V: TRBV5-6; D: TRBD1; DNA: TGTGCCAGCAGCTTGGCGGGACAGGGGGGAGTAGGATATGGCTACACCTTC; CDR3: CASSLAGQGGVGYGYTF
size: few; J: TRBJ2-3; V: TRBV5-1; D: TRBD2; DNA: TGCGCCAGCAGCTCAGGACTAGCGGTGAGCACAGATACGCAGTATTTT; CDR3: CASSSGLAVSTDTQYF
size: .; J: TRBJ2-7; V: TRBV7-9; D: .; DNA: TGTGCCAGTACCGGGACACTTTCCTACGAGCAGTACTTC; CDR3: CASTGTLSYEQYF
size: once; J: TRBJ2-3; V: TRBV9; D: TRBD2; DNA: TGTGCCAGCAGCTCCGAGGGGCGGGGGAGCACAGATACGCAGTATTTT; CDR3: CASSSEGRGSTDTQYF
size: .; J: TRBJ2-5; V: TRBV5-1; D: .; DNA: TGCGCCAGCAGCTTGGAAGGGAGGCCACAAGAGACCCAGTACTTC; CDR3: CASSLEGRPQETQYF
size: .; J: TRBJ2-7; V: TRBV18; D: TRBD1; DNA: TGTGCCAGCTCACCGGGACAGAACCCTACGAGCAAGTACTTC; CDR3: CASSPGQNPTSKYF
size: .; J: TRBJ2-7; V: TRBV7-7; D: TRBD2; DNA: TGTGCTAGCAGCTTAGTGCTAGCGGAAGTGAACCACGAGCAGTACTTC; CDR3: CASSLVLAEVNHEQYF
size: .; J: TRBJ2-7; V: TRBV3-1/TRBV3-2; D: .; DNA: TGTGCCAGCAGCCCTCAGGGTGAGACGGGCGAGCAGTACTTC; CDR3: CASSPQGETGEQYF
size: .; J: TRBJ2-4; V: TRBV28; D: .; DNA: TGTGCCAGCAGTTTATCGGGAGAGTCGACGGCCAAAAACATTCAGTACTTC; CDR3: CASSLSGESTAKNIQYF
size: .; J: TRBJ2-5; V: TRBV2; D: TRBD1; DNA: TGTGCCAGCAGTGCCGACAGGGCGCAGGAGACCCAGTACTTC; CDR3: CASSADRAQETQYF
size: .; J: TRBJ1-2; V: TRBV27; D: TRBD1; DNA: TGTGCCAGCAGTTTACGGGACAGGGGGAAAGGCTACACCTTC; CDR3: CASSLRDRGKGYTF
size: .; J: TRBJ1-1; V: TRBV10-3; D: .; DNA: TGTGCCATCAGTGAGCCGGGACAACCGAACACTGAAGCTTTCTTT; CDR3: CAISEPGQPNTEAFF
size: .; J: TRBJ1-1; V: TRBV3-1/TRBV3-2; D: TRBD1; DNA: TGTGCCAGCAAGACAGGGGGCGATTGGGGCACTGAAGCTTTCTTT; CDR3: CASKTGGDWGTEAFF
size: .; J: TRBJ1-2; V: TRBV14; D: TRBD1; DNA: TGTGCCAGCAGCCAGGGACAGGTCTATGGCTACACCTTC; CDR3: CASSQGQVYGYTF
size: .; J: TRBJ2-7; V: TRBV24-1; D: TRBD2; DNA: TGTGCCACCAGTGACGGAGCGGGGGCCTACGAGCAGTACTTC; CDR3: CATSDGAGAYEQYF
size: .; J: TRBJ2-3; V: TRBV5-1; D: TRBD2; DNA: TGCGCCAGCAGCTTTAGCGGGAGTAAGGCAGATACGCAGTATTTT; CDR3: CASSFSGSKADTQYF
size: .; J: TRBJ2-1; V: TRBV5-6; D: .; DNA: TGTGCCAGCAGCTTGGGACTACGTAGCTCCTACAATGAGCAGTTCTTC; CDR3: CASSLGLRSSYNEQFF